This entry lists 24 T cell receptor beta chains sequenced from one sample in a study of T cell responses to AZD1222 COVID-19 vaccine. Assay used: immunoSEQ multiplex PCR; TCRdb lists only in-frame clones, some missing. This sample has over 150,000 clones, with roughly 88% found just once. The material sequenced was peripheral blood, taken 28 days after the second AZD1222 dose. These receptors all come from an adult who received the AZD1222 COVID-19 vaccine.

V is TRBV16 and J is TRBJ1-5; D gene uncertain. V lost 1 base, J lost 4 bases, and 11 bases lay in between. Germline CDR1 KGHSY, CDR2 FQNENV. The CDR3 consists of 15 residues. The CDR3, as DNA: TGTGCCAGCAGCCAATTTGGGCAACCAAATCAGCCCCAGCATTTT. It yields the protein CASSQFGQPNQPQHF.

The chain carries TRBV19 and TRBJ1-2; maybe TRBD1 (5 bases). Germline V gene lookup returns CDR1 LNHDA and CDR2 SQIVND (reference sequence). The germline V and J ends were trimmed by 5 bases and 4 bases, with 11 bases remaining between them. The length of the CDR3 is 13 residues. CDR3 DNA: TGTGCCAGTAGTTCGGGGCCGGGCTATGGCTACACCTTC. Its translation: CASSSGPGYGYTF.

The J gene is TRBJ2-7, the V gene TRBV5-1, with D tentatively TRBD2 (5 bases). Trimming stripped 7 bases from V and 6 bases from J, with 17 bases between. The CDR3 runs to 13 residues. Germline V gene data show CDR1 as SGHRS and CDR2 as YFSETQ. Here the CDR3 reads CASGYEGWREQYF. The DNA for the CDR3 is TGCGCCAGCGGGTACGAGGGCTGGCGCGAGCAGTACTTC. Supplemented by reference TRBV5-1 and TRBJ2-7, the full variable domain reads KAGVTQTPRYLIKTRGQQVTLSCSPISGHRSVSWYQQTPGQGLQFLFEYFSETQRNKGNFPGRFSGRQFSNSRSEMNVSTLELGDSALYLCASGYEGWREQYFGPGTRLTVT.

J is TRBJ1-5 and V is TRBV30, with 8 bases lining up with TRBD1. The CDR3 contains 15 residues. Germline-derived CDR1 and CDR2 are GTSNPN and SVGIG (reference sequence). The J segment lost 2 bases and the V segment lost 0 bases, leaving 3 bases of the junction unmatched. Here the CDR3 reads CAWSVGTGRNQPQHF. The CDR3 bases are TGTGCCTGGAGTGTAGGGACAGGCCGCAATCAGCCCCAGCATTTT.

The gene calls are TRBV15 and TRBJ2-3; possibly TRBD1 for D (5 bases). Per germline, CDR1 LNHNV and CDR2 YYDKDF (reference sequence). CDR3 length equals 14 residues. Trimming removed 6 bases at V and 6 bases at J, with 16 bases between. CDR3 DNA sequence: TGTGCCACCAGACCTATCAGACAGTCGGATACGCAGTATTTT. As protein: CATRPIRQSDTQYF.

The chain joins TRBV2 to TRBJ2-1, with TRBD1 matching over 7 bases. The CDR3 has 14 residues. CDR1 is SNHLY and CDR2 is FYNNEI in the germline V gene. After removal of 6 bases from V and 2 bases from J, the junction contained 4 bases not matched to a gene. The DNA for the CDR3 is TGTGCCAGCAGCAGACAGGGACCCTACAATGAGCAGTTCTTC. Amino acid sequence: CASSRQGPYNEQFF.

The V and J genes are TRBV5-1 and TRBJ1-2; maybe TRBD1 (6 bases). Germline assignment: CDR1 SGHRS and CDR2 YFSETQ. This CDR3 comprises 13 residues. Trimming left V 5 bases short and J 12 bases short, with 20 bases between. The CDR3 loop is CASRPGGQERDTF. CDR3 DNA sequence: TGCGCCAGCAGGCCGGGGGGACAAGAACGGGACACCTTC.

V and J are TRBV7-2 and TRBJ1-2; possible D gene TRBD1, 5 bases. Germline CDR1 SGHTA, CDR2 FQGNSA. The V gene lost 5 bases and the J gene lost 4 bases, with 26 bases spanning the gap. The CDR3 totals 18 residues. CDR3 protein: CASSQGPPIGAFFYGYTF. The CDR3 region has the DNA TGTGCCAGCAGCCAAGGACCCCCAATCGGGGCCTTTTTCTATGGCTACACCTTC.

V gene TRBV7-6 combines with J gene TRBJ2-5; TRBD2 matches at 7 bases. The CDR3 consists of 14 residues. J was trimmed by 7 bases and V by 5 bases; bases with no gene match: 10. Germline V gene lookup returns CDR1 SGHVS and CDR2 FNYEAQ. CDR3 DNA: TGTGCCAGCAGCGGGGGGGGACTTCGGGGGACCCAGTACTTC. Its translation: CASSGGGLRGTQYF.

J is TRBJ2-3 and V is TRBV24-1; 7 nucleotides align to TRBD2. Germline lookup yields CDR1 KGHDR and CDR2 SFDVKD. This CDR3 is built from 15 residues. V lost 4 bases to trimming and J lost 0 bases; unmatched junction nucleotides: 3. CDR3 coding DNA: TGTGCCACCAGTGACCCCGGGGGGAGCACAGATACGCAGTATTTT. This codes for CATSDPGGSTDTQYF.

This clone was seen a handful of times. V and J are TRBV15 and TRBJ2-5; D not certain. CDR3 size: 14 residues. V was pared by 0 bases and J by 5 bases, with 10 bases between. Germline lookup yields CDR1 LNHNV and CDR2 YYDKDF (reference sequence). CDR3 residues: CATSRDRNSETQYF. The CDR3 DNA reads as TGTGCCACCAGCAGAGACCGCAATAGTGAGACCCAGTACTTC.

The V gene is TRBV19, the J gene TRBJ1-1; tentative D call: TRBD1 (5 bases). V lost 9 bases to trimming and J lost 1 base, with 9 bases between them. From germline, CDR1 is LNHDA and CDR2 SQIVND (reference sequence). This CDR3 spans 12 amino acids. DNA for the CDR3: TGTGCCAGAAACACAGGGAACACTGAAGCTTTCTTT. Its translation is CARNTGNTEAFF.

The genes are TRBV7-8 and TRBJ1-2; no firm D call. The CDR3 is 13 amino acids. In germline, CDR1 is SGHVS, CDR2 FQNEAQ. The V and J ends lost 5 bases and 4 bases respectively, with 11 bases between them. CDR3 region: CASSPPGAYGYTF. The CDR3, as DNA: TGTGCCAGCAGCCCTCCTGGAGCCTATGGCTACACCTTC.

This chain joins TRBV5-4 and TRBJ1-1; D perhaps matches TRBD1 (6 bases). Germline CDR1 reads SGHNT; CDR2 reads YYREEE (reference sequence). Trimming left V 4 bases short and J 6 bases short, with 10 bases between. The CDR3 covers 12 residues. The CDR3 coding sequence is TGTGCCAGCAGCGCACAGGGCCCTGAAGCTTTCTTT. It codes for CASSAQGPEAFF.

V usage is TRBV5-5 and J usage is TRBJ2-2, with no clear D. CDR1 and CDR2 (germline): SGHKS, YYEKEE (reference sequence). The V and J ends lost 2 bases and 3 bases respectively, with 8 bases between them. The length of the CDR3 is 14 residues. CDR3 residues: CASSLRSHTGELFF. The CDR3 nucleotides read TGTGCCAGCAGCTTACGAAGCCACACCGGGGAGCTGTTTTTT.

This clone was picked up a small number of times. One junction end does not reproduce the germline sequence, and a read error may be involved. The CDR3 protein is CASSLGALKTEAFF. CDR3 coding DNA: TGCGCCAGCAGCTTGGGGGCCCTGAAGACTGAAGCTTTCTTT. The chain couples TRBV5-1 to TRBJ1-1; D call uncertain. Germline loops: CDR1 SGHRS, CDR2 YFSETQ. The CDR3 contains 14 residues.

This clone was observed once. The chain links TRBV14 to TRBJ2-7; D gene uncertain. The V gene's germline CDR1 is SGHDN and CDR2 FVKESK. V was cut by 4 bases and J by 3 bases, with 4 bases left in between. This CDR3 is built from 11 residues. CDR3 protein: CASSPNYEQYF. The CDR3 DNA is TGTGCCAGCAGCCCCAACTACGAGCAGTACTTC. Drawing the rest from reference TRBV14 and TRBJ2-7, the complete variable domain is EAGVTQFPSHSVIEKGQTVTLRCDPISGHDNLYWYRRVMGKEIKFLLHFVKESKQDESGMPNNRFLAERTGGTYSTLKVQPAELEDSGVYFCASSPNYEQYFGPGTRLTVT.

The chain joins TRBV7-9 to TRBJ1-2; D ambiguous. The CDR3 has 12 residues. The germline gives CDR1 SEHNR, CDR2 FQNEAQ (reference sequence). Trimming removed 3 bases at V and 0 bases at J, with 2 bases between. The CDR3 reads CASSFSNYGYTF. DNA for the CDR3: TGTGCCAGCAGCTTTTCTAACTATGGCTACACCTTC. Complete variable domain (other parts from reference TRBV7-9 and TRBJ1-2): DTGVSQNPRHKITKRGQNVTFRCDPISEHNRLYWYRQTLGQGPEFLTYFQNEAQLEKSRLLSDRFSAERPKGSFSTLEIQRTEQGDSAMYLCASSFSNYGYTFGSGTRLTVV.

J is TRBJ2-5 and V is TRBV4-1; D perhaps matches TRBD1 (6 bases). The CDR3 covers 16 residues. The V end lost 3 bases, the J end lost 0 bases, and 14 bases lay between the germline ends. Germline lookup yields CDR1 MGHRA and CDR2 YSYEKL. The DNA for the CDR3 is TGCGCCAGCAGCCAGGCCGGGACACGGTACCAAGAGACCCAGTACTTC. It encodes CASSQAGTRYQETQYF.

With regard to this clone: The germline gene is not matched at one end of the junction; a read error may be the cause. This CDR3 is CASSLMGQSHF. The CDR3 region has the DNA TGTGCCAGCAGCTTAATGGGACAGTCGCACTTC. The J gene is TRBJ2-5, the V gene TRBV7-9; 7 nucleotides align to TRBD1. CDR3 length: 11 amino acids. CDR1 and CDR2 (germline): SEHNR, FQNEAQ (reference sequence).

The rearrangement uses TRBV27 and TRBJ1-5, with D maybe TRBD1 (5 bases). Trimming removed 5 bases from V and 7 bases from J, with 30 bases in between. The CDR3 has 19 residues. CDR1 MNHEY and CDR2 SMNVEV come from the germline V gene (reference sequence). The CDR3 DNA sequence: TGTGCCAGCAGTCCGATTGTTTCAAGGGGAAGCGACGTGAGGCAGCCCCAGCATTTT. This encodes CASSPIVSRGSDVRQPQHF.

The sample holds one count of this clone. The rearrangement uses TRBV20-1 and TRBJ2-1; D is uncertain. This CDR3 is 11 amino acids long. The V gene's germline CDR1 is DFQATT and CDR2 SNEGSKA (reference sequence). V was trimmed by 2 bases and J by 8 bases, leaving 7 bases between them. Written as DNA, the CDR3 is TGCAGTGCTAGAACCGCGTATGAGCAGTTCTTC. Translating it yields CSARTAYEQFF.

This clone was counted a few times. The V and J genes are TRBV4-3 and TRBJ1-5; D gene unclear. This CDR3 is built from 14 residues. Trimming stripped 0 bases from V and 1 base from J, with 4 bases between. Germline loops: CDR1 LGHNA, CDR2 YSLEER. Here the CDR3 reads CASSQDQSNQPQHF. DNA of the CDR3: TGCGCCAGCAGCCAAGATCAAAGCAATCAGCCCCAGCATTTT.

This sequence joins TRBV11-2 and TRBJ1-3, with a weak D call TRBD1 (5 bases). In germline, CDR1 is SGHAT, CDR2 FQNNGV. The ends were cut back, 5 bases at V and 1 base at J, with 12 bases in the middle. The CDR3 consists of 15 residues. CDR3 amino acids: CASSPTPGSGNTIYF. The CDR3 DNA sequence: TGTGCCAGCAGCCCGACCCCAGGGTCTGGAAACACCATATATTTT. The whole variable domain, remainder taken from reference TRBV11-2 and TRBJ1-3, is EAGVAQSPRYKIIEKRQSVAFWCNPISGHATLYWYQQILGQGPKLLIQFQNNGVVDDSQLPKDRFSAERLKGVDSTLKIQPAKLEDSAVYLCASSPTPGSGNTIYFGEGSWLTVV.